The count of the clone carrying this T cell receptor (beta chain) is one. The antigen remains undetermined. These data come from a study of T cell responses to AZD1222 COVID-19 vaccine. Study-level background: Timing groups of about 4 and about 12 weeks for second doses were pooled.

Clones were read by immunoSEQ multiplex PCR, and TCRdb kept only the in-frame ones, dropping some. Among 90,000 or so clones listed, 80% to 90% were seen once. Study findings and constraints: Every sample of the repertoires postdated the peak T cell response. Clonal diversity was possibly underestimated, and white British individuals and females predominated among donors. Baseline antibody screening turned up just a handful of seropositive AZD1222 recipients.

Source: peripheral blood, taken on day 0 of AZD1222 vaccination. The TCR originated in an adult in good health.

CDR3 sequence: CASSRTETVPNYGYTF. The CDR3 nucleotides read TGTGCCAGCAGCCGCACGGAGACAGTCCCTAACTATGGCTACACCTTC. The chain employs TRBV7-9 and TRBJ1-2; D possibly corresponds to TRBD1 (5 bases). The germline V gene encodes CDR1 SEHNR and CDR2 FQNEAQ (reference sequence). This CDR3 has 16 residues. Between the trimmed V and J ends, which lost 5 bases and 0 bases, there was a span of 16 bases. The full variable domain, rest sourced from reference TRBV7-9 and TRBJ1-2, is DTGVSQNPRHKITKRGQNVTFRCDPISEHNRLYWYRQTLGQGPEFLTYFQNEAQLEKSRLLSDRFSAERPKGSFSTLEIQRTEQGDSAMYLCASSRTETVPNYGYTFGSGTRLTVV.